These 27 T cell receptor beta chains were sequenced from one sample in a study of metastatic and nonmetastatic thyroid tumors (dated by TCRdb to 2018 to 2021). Receptor libraries were prepared by PCR. The reads were generated on an Illumina HiSeq 4000. The public reads were reanalyzed by TCRdb: fastp trimming at Q25, MiXCR alignment, in-frame beta chains only. The sample data list around 5,900 clones, and 31% of these were observed just once. The ten largest clones take up 20% to 25% of the sample. None of the patients had been given any treatment before thyroid surgery. The specimen was tumor tissue. The receptors derive from a female donor with papillary thyroid cancer or a benign thyroid nodule (not recorded which). Some clones in this sample may be carry-over from other donors' samples.

This clone occurred a few times. This sequence joins TRBV6-5 and TRBJ2-1; maybe TRBD2 (6 bases). The germline V gene has CDR1 MNHEY and CDR2 SVGAGI. V was cut by 1 base and J by 1 base, with 8 bases left in between. The CDR3 covers 15 residues. The CDR3 DNA sequence: TGTGCCAGCAGTTACTTGGCGGGGTCCTACAATGAGCAGTTCTTC. Amino acids: CASSYLAGSYNEQFF.

In this sample, this clone turned up a few times. The chain uses TRBV12-3 or TRBV12-4 and TRBJ1-6; the D gene is possibly TRBD1 (5 bases). CDR3 length: 14 residues. Trimming removed 1 base at V and 10 bases at J, with 11 bases between. The CDR3 nucleotides read TGTGCCAGCAGTTTAGAGCGGGAGGGGTCACCCCTCCACTTT. Translating it yields CASSLEREGSPLHF.

This chain links TRBV6-1 with TRBJ2-3; a possible D gene is TRBD2 (6 bases). V gave up 6 bases and J gave up 3 bases, with 19 bases separating them. Germline CDR1 MNHNS, CDR2 SASEGT. The CDR3 is made up of 16 amino acids. The CDR3 reads CASRSLLGGRTDTQYF. In DNA, the CDR3 is TGTGCCAGCAGGTCCCTTCTTGGAGGGAGGACAGATACGCAGTATTTT.

The CDR3 DNA is TGTGCCAGCAGCCAAGAGCCAGCCGATAATGAAAAACTGTTTTTT. This translates into CASSQEPADNEKLFF. The gene calls are TRBV4-2 and TRBJ1-4; D remains ambiguous. CDR3 length: 15 residues. The ends were cut back, 0 bases at V and 4 bases at J, with 9 bases in the middle. The germline CDR1 and CDR2 sequences are LGHNA and YNFKEQ.

This clone is categorized as medium-sized. V gene TRBV4-2 combines with J gene TRBJ2-7; TRBD2 aligns across 7 bases. This CDR3 region has 15 residues. The germline V gene encodes CDR1 LGHNA and CDR2 YNFKEQ. Losses at the gene ends were 1 base for V and 0 bases for J; bases not matched to a gene: 3. CDR3 protein: CASSQASGLSYEQYF. CDR3 nucleotides: TGTGCCAGCAGCCAAGCTAGCGGACTCTCCTACGAGCAGTACTTC.

This clone is deemed medium-sized. The chain couples TRBV7-9 to TRBJ2-5; D gene uncertain. In germline, CDR1 is SEHNR, CDR2 FQNEAQ (reference sequence). Trimming shortened V by 3 bases and J by 5 bases, and 4 bases separated the two germline ends. The CDR3 loop spans 11 amino acids. CDR3 in amino acids: CASSLDETQYF. In nucleotides, the CDR3 is TGTGCCAGCAGCTTGGACGAGACCCAGTACTTC.

This clone is medium-sized within its sample. This chain links TRBV19 with TRBJ1-2; D possibly corresponds to TRBD1 (6 bases). Deletions cut 6 bases from V and 4 bases from J, with 9 bases between. Germline values: CDR1 LNHDA, CDR2 SQIVND (reference sequence). The CDR3 spans 12 residues. CDR3 residues: CASSDRIYGYTF. In DNA, the CDR3 is TGTGCCAGTAGCGACAGGATCTATGGCTACACCTTC. Combining the CDR3 with reference TRBV19 and TRBJ1-2 gives the whole variable domain DGGITQSPKYLFRKEGQNVTLSCEQNLNHDAMYWYRQDPGQGLRLIYYSQIVNDFQKGDIAEGYSVSREKKESFPLTVTSAQKNPTAFYLCASSDRIYGYTFGSGTRLTVV.

This clone counts as medium-sized (0.01 to 0.1%). This rearrangement joins TRBV9 to TRBJ1-5; 7 nucleotides agree with TRBD1. Per the germline V gene, CDR1 is SGDLS and CDR2 is YYNGEE. The ends lost 3 bases at V and 5 bases at J; junction bases unmatched: 8. This CDR3 has 15 amino acids. CDR3 region: CASSARDRRYQPQHF. CDR3 bases: TGTGCCAGCAGCGCCCGGGACAGACGGTATCAGCCCCAGCATTTT.

This clone was seen ten or more times. This rearrangement joins TRBV7-3 to TRBJ2-3; TRBD2 matches 7 bases. CDR3 length equals 15 residues. The germline V gene encodes CDR1 SGHTA and CDR2 FQGTGA. Unmatched junction bases numbered 8, after V lost 4 bases and J lost 4 bases. CDR3 sequence reads: CASSSAAAGADTQYF. The CDR3 DNA reads TGTGCCAGCAGCTCCGCCGCCGCGGGAGCAGATACGCAGTATTTT.

This clone was picked up a small number of times. The gene calls are TRBV12-3 or TRBV12-4 and TRBJ2-7; the match to TRBD2 covers 10 bases. The CDR3 runs to 14 residues. Trimming at V came to 1 base and at J to 6 bases, leaving 3 bases not matched to a gene. The CDR3 is CASSLEREGSEQYF. The CDR3 bases are TGTGCCAGCAGTTTAGAGCGGGAGGGGTCCGAGCAGTACTTC.

This clone was counted many times. This chain connects TRBV28 to TRBJ2-1; D unresolved. V was pared by 2 bases and J by 7 bases, with 12 bases between. The CDR3 covers 14 residues. Germline CDR1 reads MDHEN; CDR2 reads SYDVKM. The CDR3 DNA reads as TGTGCCAGCAGTTTAGAACTCGGGTCGAATGAGCAGTTCTTC. It encodes CASSLELGSNEQFF.

About this clone: A junction boundary mismatches the germline segment, possibly from a read error. The genes are TRBV9 and TRBJ2-3, with D perhaps matching TRBD2 (6 bases). Germline CDR1 and CDR2: SGDLS and YYNGEE. This CDR3 has 14 amino acids. The CDR3 reads CASSVAASTDAQYF. The CDR3 DNA is TGCGCCAGCAGCGTAGCGGCTAGCACAGATGCTCAGTATTTT.

V usage is TRBV6-1 and J usage is TRBJ2-1, with D possibly TRBD1 on 6 matching bases. CDR1 and CDR2 (germline): MNHNS, SASEGT. V was cut by 6 bases and J by 4 bases, with 10 bases left in between. The CDR3 is made up of 13 amino acids. The CDR3 DNA reads as TGTGCCAGCAGACAGGGTTCATACAATGAGCAGTTCTTC. It codes for CASRQGSYNEQFF.

In this sample, this clone turned up many times. The junction shows a germline mismatch at one end, possibly a read error. The chain employs TRBV4-1 and TRBJ2-5, with a tentative D call TRBD2 (6 bases). The CDR3 extends over 12 amino acids. CDR1 is MGHRA, CDR2 YSYEKL, per germline. In nucleotides, the CDR3 is TGCGCCAGCAGCCAAAGTGGCGGGGTCTTGGACTTC. This translates into CASSQSGGVLDF.

As concerns this clone: Since no conserved phenylalanine or tryptophan closes the CDR3, a read error is the likely cause. No DNA is shown, since the ends of the CDR3 on it are uncertain; the CDR3 is the one TCRdb lists. The chain couples TRBV12-3 or TRBV12-4 to TRBJ2-2. A total of 12 residues make up the CDR3, ends included. Here the CDR3 reads CARSLIYGELSY.

In its sample, this clone ranks as medium-sized (0.01 to 0.1%). The chain combines TRBV30 with TRBJ2-1, with 7 bases that match TRBD2. This CDR3 has 13 amino acids. The V segment lost 5 bases and the J segment 10 bases; nucleotides outside the gene matches: 11. The germline V gene encodes CDR1 GTSNPN and CDR2 SVGIG (reference sequence). The CDR3 here is CAWDFSGSGEQFF. As DNA, the CDR3 is TGTGCCTGGGACTTTAGCGGGTCAGGGGAGCAGTTCTTC.

By sample fraction, this clone is large. The chain is built from TRBV28 and TRBJ2-2; 12 bases agree with TRBD2. Trimming took 3 bases from V and 7 from J; bases not matched to a gene: 3. Germline loops: CDR1 MDHEN, CDR2 SYDVKM. The CDR3 extends over 15 amino acids. The CDR3 loop is CASSFGLAGIGELFF. DNA for the CDR3: TGTGCCAGCAGTTTTGGACTAGCGGGGATCGGGGAGCTGTTTTTT.

This chain uses TRBV11-3 with TRBJ2-2; the D gene could be TRBD1 or TRBD2 (6 bases each). The CDR3 is 13 amino acids. Germline V gene data show CDR1 as SGHNT and CDR2 as YENEEA. Between the trimmed V and J ends, which lost 7 bases and 7 bases, there was a span of 13 bases. CDR3 bases: TGTGCCAGCACCGGGGGCGGGGTCGGGGAGCTGTTTTTT. This encodes CASTGGGVGELFF.

This clone is labeled as medium-sized. V and J are TRBV12-3 or TRBV12-4 and TRBJ2-7; 7 nucleotides align to TRBD1. V trimming: 6 bases; J trimming: 1 base; junction bases outside the gene matches: 3. The CDR3 is made up of 13 amino acids. The CDR3 bases are TGTGCCAGCAGGGACAGGCGATCCTACGAGCAGTACTTC. The encoded protein is CASRDRRSYEQYF.

As for this clone: Sequence at one end of the junction differs from germline and may be a read error. This sequence joins TRBV6-1 and TRBJ2-7, with TRBD1 matching over 8 bases. The CDR3 consists of 14 residues. Germline V CDR1 and CDR2: MNHNS, SASEGT. CDR3 amino acids: CASSRQGSPYGQYF. Written as DNA, the CDR3 is TGTGCCAGCAGTCGACAGGGGTCCCCCTACGGGCAGTACTTC.

The V and J genes are TRBV6-1 and TRBJ1-6, with 7 bases identical to TRBD1. V shed 4 bases, J shed 8 bases, and the junction held 8 bases outside the gene matches. Germline CDR1 and CDR2: MNHNS and SASEGT. The CDR3 totals 15 residues. In nucleotides, the CDR3 is TGTGCCAGCAGTGGGCCGGGACAGTGGGATTCACCCCTCCACTTT. Translation: CASSGPGQWDSPLHF.

This clone counts as medium-sized (0.01 to 0.1%). The V gene is TRBV7-9, the J gene TRBJ2-3, with 9 bases aligning to TRBD2. J was trimmed by 3 bases and V by 5 bases; bases with no gene match: 6. The CDR3 is made up of 15 amino acids. CDR1 and CDR2 (germline): SEHNR, FQNEAQ (reference sequence). CDR3 protein: CASSRGLAGTDTQYF. The CDR3 coding sequence is TGTGCCAGCAGCCGAGGGCTAGCGGGAACAGATACGCAGTATTTT.

The chain is built from TRBV6-1 and TRBJ2-1; D gene unclear. Between the trimmed V and J ends, which lost 1 base and 9 bases, there was a span of 10 bases. The CDR3 has 13 residues. Per germline, CDR1 MNHNS and CDR2 SASEGT. The CDR3 DNA follows: TGTGCCAGCAGTGAAGGTGGGGTAGGTGAGCAGTTCTTC. It codes for CASSEGGVGEQFF.

This rearrangement joins TRBV28 to TRBJ1-1; D remains ambiguous. The length of the CDR3 is 14 residues. CDR1 is MDHEN, CDR2 SYDVKM, per germline. Trimming removed 7 bases from V and 0 bases from J, with 12 bases in between. CDR3 in amino acids: CASIQPHMNTEAFF. The CDR3 region has the DNA TGTGCCAGCATTCAGCCCCATATGAACACTGAAGCTTTCTTT.

V usage is TRBV7-2 and J usage is TRBJ2-1; 8 bases agree with TRBD1. The CDR3 runs 16 residues. Per germline, CDR1 SGHTA and CDR2 FQGNSA. Germline trimming cut 0 bases from V and 8 bases from J; bases unmatched to any gene: 9. The chain's CDR3 is CASSLARWQGAYEQFF. Here the CDR3 DNA reads TGTGCCAGCAGCTTAGCGCGATGGCAGGGGGCCTATGAGCAGTTCTTC.

This sequence joins TRBV5-1 and TRBJ2-5; D ambiguous. Trimming took off 0 bases at V and 0 bases at J, with 15 bases between the two ends. Germline-derived CDR1 and CDR2 are SGHRS and YFSETQ. The CDR3 consists of 17 residues. As DNA, the CDR3 is TGCGCCAGCAGCTTGGGAGGTCAGACAAAGAACCAAGAGACCCAGTACTTC. Translated, it gives CASSLGGQTKNQETQYF. The entire variable domain, with the rest obtained from reference TRBV5-1 and TRBJ2-5, is as follows: KAGVTQTPRYLIKTRGQQVTLSCSPISGHRSVSWYQQTPGQGLQFLFEYFSETQRNKGNFPGRFSGRQFSNSRSEMNVSTLELGDSALYLCASSLGGQTKNQETQYFGPGTRLLVL.

This chain links TRBV30 with TRBJ1-2; no reliable D call. This CDR3 region has 11 residues. Germline V gives CDR1 GTSNPN, CDR2 SVGIG (reference sequence). Trimming removed 4 bases at V and 8 bases at J, with 11 bases between. The DNA of the CDR3 is TGTGCCTGGAAGCCTTTCGGGGGCTACACCTTC. This sequence encodes CAWKPFGGYTF. The complete variable domain, with remaining parts taken from reference TRBV30 and TRBJ1-2, reads SQTIHQWPATLVQPVGSPLSLECTVEGTSNPNLYWYRQAAGRGLQLLFYSVGIGQISSEVPQNLSASRPQDRQFILSSKKLLLSDSGFYLCAWKPFGGYTFGSGTRLTVV.